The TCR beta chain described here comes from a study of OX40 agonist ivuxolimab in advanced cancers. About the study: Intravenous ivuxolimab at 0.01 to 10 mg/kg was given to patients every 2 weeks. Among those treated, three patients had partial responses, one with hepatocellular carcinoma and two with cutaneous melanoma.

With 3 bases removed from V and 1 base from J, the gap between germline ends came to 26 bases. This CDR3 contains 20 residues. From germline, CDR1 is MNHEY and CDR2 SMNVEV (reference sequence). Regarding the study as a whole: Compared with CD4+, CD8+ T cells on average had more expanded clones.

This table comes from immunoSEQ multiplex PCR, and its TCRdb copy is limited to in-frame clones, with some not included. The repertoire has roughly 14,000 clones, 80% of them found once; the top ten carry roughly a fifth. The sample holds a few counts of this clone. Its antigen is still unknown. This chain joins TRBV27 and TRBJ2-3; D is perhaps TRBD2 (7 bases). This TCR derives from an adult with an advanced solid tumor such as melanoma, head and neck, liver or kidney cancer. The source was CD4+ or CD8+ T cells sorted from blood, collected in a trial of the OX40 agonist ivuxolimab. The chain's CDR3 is CASSFFPARGGLAGTDTQYF. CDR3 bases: TGTGCCAGCAGTTTTTTTCCGGCCCGAGGGGGGCTAGCGGGCACAGATACGCAGTATTTT.